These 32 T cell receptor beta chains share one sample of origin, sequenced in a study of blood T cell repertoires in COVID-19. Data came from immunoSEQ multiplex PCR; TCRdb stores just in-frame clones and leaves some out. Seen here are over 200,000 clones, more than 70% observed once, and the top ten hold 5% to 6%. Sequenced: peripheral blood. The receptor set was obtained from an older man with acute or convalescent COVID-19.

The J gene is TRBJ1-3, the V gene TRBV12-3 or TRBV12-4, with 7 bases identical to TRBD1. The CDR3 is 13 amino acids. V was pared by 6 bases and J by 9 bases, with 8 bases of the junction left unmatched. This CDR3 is CASSSGTEGTIYF. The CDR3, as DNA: TGTGCCAGCAGCTCAGGGACAGAGGGCACCATATATTTT.

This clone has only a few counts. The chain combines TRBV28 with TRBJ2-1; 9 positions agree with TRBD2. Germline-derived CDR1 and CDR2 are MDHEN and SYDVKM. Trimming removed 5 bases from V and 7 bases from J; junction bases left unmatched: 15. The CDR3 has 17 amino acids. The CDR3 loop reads CASSDPRGSGSRNEQFF. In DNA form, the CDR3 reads TGTGCCAGCAGTGACCCGCGTGGTAGCGGGAGTCGGAATGAGCAGTTCTTC. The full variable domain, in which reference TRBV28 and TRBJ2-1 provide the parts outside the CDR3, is DVKVTQSSRYLVKRTGEKVFLECVQDMDHENMFWYRQDPGLGLRLIYFSYDVKMKEKGDIPEGYSVSREKKERFSLILESASTNQTSMYLCASSDPRGSGSRNEQFFGPGTRLTVL.

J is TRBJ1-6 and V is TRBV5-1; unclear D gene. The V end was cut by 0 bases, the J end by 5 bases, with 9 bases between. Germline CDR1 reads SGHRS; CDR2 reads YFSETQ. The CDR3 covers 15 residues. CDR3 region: CASSLGPDHNSPLHF. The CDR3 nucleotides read TGCGCCAGCAGCTTGGGTCCAGATCATAATTCACCCCTCCACTTT.

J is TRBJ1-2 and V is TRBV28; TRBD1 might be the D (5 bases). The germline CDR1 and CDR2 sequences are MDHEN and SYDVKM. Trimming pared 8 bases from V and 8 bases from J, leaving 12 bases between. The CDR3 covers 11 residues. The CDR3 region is CASDSGGGYTF. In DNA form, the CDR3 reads TGTGCCAGCGATTCCGGGGGGGGCTACACCTTC.

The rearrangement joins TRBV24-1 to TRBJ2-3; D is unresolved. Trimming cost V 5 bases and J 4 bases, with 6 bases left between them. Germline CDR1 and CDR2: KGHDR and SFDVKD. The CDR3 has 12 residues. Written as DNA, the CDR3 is TGTGCCACCAGTGTGAGTGCAGATACGCAGTATTTT. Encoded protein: CATSVSADTQYF.

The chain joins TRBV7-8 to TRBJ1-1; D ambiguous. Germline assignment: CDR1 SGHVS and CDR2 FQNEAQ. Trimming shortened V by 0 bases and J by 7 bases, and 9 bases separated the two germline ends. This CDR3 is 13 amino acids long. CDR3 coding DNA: TGTGCCAGCAGCTTAGCCCTAGGGAGTGAAGCTTTCTTT. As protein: CASSLALGSEAFF.

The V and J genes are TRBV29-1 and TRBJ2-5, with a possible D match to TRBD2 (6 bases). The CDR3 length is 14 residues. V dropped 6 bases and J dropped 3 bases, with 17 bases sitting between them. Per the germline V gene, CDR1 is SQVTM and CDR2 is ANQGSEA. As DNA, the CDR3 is TGCAGCGTGGTGGGACTGCCCTTTAAAGAGACCCAGTACTTC. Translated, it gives CSVVGLPFKETQYF.

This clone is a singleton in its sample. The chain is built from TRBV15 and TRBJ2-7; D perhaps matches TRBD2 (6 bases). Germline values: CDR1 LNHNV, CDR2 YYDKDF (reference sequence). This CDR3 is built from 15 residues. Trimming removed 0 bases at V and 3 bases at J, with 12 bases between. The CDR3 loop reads CATSRDVGGSYEQYF. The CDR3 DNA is TGTGCCACCAGCAGAGATGTGGGGGGAAGCTACGAGCAGTACTTC. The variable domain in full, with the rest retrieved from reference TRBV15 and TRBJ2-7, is DAMVIQNPRYQVTQFGKPVTLSCSQTLNHNVMYWYQQKSSQAPKLLFHYYDKDFNNEADTPDNFQSRRPNTSFCFLDIRSPGLGDTAMYLCATSRDVGGSYEQYFGPGTRLTVT.

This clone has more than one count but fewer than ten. The CDR3: CATRRAYEQYF. The CDR3 DNA follows: TGTGCCACTAGGCGAGCGTACGAGCAGTACTTC. The rearrangement links TRBV19 to TRBJ2-7; no clear D. V lost 10 bases and J 4 bases, leaving 11 bases between the germline ends. Germline-derived CDR1 and CDR2 are LNHDA and SQIVND (reference sequence). The CDR3 contains 11 residues.

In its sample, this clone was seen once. DNA for the CDR3: TGCAGTGCTAGTGATCGGGGGGGGGCGAATACGCAGTATTTT. Amino acid sequence: CSASDRGGANTQYF. This chain connects TRBV20-1 to TRBJ2-3; 8 bases are shared with TRBD2. The V segment lost 3 bases and the J segment 7 bases; nucleotides outside the gene matches: 9. The CDR3 length is 14 residues. CDR1 and CDR2 from the germline V gene are DFQATT and SNEGSKA (reference sequence).

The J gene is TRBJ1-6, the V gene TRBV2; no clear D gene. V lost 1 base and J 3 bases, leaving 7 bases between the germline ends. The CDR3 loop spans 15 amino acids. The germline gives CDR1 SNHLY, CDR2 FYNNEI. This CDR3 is CASSEDASYNSPLHF. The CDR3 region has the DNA TGTGCCAGCAGTGAAGACGCGAGCTATAATTCACCCCTCCACTTT.

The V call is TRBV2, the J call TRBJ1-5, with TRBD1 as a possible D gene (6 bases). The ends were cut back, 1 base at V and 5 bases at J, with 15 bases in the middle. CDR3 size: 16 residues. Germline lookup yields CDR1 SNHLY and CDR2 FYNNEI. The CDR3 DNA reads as TGTGCCAGCAGTGAAGGGGGTGGCGGGGGCTATCAGCCCCAGCATTTT. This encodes CASSEGGGGGYQPQHF. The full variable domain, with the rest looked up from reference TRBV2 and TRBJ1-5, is EPEVTQTPSHQVTQMGQEVILRCVPISNHLYFYWYRQILGQKVEFLVSFYNNEISEKSEIFDDQFSVERPDGSNFTLKIRSTKLEDSAMYFCASSEGGGGGYQPQHFGDGTRLSIL.

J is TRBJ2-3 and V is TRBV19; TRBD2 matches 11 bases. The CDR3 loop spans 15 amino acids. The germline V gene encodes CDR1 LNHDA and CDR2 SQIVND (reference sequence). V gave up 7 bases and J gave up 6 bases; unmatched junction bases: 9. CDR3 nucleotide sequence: TGTGCCAGTATGGCCCTAGCGGGAGGCCGGGATACGCAGTATTTT. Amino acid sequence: CASMALAGGRDTQYF.

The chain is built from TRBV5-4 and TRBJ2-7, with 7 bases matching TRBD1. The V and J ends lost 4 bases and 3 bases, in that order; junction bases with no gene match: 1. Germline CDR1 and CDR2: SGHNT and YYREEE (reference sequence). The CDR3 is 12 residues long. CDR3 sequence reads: CASSNRGYEQYF. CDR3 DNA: TGTGCCAGCAGCAACAGGGGCTACGAGCAGTACTTC.

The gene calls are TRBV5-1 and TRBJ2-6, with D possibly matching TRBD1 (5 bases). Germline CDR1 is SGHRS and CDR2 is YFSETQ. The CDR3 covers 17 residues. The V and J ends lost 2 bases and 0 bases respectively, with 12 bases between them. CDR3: CASSFQGLSSGANVLTF. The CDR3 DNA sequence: TGCGCCAGCAGCTTCCAGGGTCTTTCCTCTGGGGCCAACGTCCTGACTTTC.

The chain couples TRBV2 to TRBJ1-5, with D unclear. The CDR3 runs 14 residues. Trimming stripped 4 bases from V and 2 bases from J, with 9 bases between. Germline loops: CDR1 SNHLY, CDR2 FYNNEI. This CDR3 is CASSAEAGNQPQHF. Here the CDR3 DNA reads TGTGCCAGCAGTGCCGAGGCAGGCAATCAGCCCCAGCATTTT.

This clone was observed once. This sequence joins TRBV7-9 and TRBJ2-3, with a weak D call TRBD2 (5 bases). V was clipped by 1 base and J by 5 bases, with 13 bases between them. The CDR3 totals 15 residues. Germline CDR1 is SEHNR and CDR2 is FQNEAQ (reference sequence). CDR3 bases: TGTGCCAGCAGCTTAGGCGAGGGAGTGGGAGATACGCAGTATTTT. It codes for CASSLGEGVGDTQYF.

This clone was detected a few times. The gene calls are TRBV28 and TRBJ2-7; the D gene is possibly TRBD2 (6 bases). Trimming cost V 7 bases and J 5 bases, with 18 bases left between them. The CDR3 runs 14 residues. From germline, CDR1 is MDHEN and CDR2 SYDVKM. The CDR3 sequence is CASISPGRSDEQYF. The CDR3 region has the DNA TGTGCCAGCATATCCCCAGGGAGGAGCGACGAGCAGTACTTC.

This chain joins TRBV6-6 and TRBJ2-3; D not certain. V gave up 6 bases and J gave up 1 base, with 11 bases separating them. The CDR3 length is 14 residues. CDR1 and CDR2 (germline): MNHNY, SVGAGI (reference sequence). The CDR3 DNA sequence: TGTGCCAGCAGATTAGATGTCGGCACAGATACGCAGTATTTT. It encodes CASRLDVGTDTQYF.

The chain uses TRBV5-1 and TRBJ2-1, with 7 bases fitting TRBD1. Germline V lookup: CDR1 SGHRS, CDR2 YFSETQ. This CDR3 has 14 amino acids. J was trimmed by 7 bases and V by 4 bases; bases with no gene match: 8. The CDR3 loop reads CASSPRDRVNEQFF. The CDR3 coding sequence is TGCGCCAGCAGCCCGCGTGACAGGGTGAATGAGCAGTTCTTC.

The CDR3 protein is CASSEGTSGIEQFF. Here the CDR3 DNA reads TGCGCCAGCAGTGAGGGGACTAGCGGGATTGAGCAGTTCTTC. The chain links TRBV10-1 to TRBJ2-1; 13 nucleotides line up with TRBD2. V lost 2 bases to trimming and J lost 9 bases; unmatched junction nucleotides: 1. In germline, CDR1 is WNHNN, CDR2 SYGVQD (reference sequence). This CDR3 comprises 14 residues.

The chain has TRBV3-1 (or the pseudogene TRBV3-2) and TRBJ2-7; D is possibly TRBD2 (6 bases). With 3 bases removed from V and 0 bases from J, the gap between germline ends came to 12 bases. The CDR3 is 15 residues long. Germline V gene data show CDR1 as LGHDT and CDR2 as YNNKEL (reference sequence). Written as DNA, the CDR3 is TGTGCCAGCAGCCAGGGGGACTTTAGCTCCTACGAGCAGTACTTC. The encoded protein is CASSQGDFSSYEQYF.

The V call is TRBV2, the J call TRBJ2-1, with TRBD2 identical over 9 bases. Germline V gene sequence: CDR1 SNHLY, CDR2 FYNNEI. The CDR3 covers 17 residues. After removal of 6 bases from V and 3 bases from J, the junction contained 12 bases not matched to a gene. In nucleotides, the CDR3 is TGTGCCAGCAGCCTAAGTCGAGCGGGAGGTTACTACAATGAGCAGTTCTTC. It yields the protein CASSLSRAGGYYNEQFF. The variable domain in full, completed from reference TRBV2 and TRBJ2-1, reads EPEVTQTPSHQVTQMGQEVILRCVPISNHLYFYWYRQILGQKVEFLVSFYNNEISEKSEIFDDQFSVERPDGSNFTLKIRSTKLEDSAMYFCASSLSRAGGYYNEQFFGPGTRLTVL.

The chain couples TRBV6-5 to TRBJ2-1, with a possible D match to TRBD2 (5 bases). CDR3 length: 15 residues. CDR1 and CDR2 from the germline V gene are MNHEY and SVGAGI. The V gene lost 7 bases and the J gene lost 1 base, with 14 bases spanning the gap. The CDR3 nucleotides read TGTGCCAGCAAAGAGGGAGTGGGGTCCTACAATGAGCAGTTCTTC. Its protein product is CASKEGVGSYNEQFF.

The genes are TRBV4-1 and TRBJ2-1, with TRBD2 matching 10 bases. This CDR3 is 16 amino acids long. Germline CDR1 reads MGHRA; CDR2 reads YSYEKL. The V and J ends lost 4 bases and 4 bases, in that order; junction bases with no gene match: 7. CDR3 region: CASSRTGTSVYNEQFF. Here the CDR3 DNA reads TGCGCCAGCAGCCGAACCGGGACTAGCGTATACAATGAGCAGTTCTTC.

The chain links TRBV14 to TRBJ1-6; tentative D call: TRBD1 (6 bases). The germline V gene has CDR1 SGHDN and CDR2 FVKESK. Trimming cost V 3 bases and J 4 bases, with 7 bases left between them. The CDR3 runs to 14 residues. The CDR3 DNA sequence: TGTGCCAGCAGCCAGACAGGTTATAATTCACCCCTCCACTTT. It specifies CASSQTGYNSPLHF.

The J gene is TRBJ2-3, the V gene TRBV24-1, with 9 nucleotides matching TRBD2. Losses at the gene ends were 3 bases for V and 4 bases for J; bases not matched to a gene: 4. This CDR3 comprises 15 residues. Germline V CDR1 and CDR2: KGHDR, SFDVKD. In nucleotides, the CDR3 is TGTGCCACCAGTGATGGCGGGAGGGGGGCAGATACGCAGTATTTT. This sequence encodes CATSDGGRGADTQYF.

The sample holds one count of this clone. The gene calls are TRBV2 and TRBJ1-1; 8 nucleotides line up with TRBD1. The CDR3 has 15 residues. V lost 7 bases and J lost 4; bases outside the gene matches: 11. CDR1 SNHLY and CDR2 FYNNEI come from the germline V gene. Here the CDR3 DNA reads TGTGCCAGCAACTGGGGGTCAGGGGGCGTCACTGAAGCTTTCTTT. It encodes CASNWGSGGVTEAFF.

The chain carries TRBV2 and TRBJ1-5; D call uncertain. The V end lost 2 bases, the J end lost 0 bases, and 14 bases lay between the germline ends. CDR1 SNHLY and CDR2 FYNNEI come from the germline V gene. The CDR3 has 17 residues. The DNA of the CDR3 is TGTGCCAGCAGTGAAAGTACACGACAAGGTAGCAATCAGCCCCAGCATTTT. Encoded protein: CASSESTRQGSNQPQHF.

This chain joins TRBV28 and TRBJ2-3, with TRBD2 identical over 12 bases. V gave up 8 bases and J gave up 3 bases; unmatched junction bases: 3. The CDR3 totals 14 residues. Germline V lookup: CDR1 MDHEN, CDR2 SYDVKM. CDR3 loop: CASETSGSTDTQYF. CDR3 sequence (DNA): TGTGCCAGCGAGACTAGCGGGAGTACAGATACGCAGTATTTT.

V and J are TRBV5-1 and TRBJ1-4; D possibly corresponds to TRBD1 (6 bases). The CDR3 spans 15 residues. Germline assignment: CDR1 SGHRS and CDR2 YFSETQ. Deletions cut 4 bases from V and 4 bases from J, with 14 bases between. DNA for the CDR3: TGCGCCAGCAGCGACCCGCAGGGGTATAATGAAAAACTGTTTTTT. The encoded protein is CASSDPQGYNEKLFF.

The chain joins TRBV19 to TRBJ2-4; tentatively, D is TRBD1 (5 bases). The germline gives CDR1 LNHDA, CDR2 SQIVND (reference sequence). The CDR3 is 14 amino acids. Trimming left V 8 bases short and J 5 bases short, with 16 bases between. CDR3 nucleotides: TGTGCCAGTGGCTGGGGCGGCTGGGAAAACATTCAGTACTTC. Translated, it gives CASGWGGWENIQYF. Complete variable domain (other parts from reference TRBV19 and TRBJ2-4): DGGITQSPKYLFRKEGQNVTLSCEQNLNHDAMYWYRQDPGQGLRLIYYSQIVNDFQKGDIAEGYSVSREKKESFPLTVTSAQKNPTAFYLCASGWGGWENIQYFGAGTRLSVL.